The 10 T cell receptor beta chains presented below share a single source sample, sequenced in a study of PD-1 blockade in mismatch repair-deficient tumors (dated by TCRdb to the late 2010s). The library was generated by the immunoSEQ multiplex PCR assay. Not all clones reach the TCRdb copy of this immuneACCESS table, which keeps in-frame sequences only. Checked studies attribute under half of the gap to unresolved V genes and leave the rest unexplained. This sample has 70,000 to 95,000 clones in its table, and more than 80% of those were observed once. Roughly 6% of the sample rests with the top ten. Material: peripheral blood, obtained 44 weeks after starting pembrolizumab. Receptors originate from an adult with mismatch repair-deficient cancer.

This rearrangement joins TRBV9 to TRBJ2-1; 8 bases align to TRBD2. The CDR3 has 15 residues. Germline trimming cut 4 bases from V and 6 bases from J; bases unmatched to any gene: 9. CDR1 and CDR2 (germline): SGDLS, YYNGEE. The CDR3 DNA follows: TGTGCCAGCAGCCAACTAGGACTAGCCTCCAATGAGCAGTTCTTC. It specifies CASSQLGLASNEQFF.

Worth noting for this clone: Germline is not matched at one junction end, which may reflect a read error. The gene calls are TRBV14 and TRBJ2-7, with D perhaps TRBD1 or TRBD2 (5 bases each). Germline CDR1 SGHDN, CDR2 FVKESK. This CDR3 region has 13 residues. The CDR3 reads CASSQDLGRSVSF. The CDR3 region has the DNA TGTGCCAGCAGCCAAGATCTGGGACGTAGCGTCTCCTTC.

V usage is TRBV27 and J usage is TRBJ2-3; 9 positions match TRBD1. Germline V gives CDR1 MNHEY, CDR2 SMNVEV (reference sequence). Trimming cost V 4 bases and J 1 base; bases outside gene matches: 6. The CDR3 is 16 amino acids. The CDR3 DNA follows: TGTGCCAGCAGTTCCCCCTGGGACAGGGGCACAGATACGCAGTATTTT. It is translated as CASSSPWDRGTDTQYF.

The V and J genes are TRBV15 and TRBJ2-3; either TRBD1 or TRBD2 may supply D (5 bases each). With 5 bases removed from V and 7 bases from J, the gap between germline ends came to 13 bases. Germline values: CDR1 LNHNV, CDR2 YYDKDF (reference sequence). This CDR3 is built from 13 residues. The CDR3: CATSPGTHHTQYF. The CDR3 bases are TGTGCCACCAGCCCTGGGACCCACCATACGCAGTATTTT.

The rearrangement links TRBV7-2 to TRBJ1-2; maybe TRBD1 (6 bases). This CDR3 is 14 amino acids long. Germline values: CDR1 SGHTA, CDR2 FQGNSA. V gave up 2 bases and J gave up 8 bases, with 15 bases separating them. Written as DNA, the CDR3 is TGTGCCAGCAGCTTATTAAGGGGGGCTAACGGCTACACCTTC. Encoded protein: CASSLLRGANGYTF.

The chain recombines TRBV29-1 with TRBJ2-7; 7 bases line up with TRBD1. The germline CDR1 and CDR2 sequences are SQVTM and ANQGSEA. V gave up 6 bases and J gave up 3 bases; unmatched junction bases: 17. This CDR3 is built from 16 residues. The CDR3, as DNA: TGCAGCGTGTCGCCCGGGACAGCACCTTACGGCTACGAGCAGTACTTC. Protein sequence: CSVSPGTAPYGYEQYF.

J is TRBJ2-1 and V is TRBV25-1; 8 bases map to TRBD2. Germline-derived CDR1 and CDR2 are MGHDK and SYGVNS. CDR3 length: 14 amino acids. The ends lost 5 bases at V and 2 bases at J; junction bases unmatched: 2. CDR3 residues: CASSRAGAYNEQFF. The CDR3 DNA sequence: TGTGCCAGCAGTCGAGCGGGAGCCTACAATGAGCAGTTCTTC.

The J gene is TRBJ2-1, the V gene TRBV5-1, with 10 positions matching TRBD2. The CDR3 covers 13 residues. V shed 7 bases and J 6 bases; nucleotides not matched to a gene: 4. Germline CDR1 is SGHRS and CDR2 is YFSETQ. CDR3 residues: CASQGLAPNEQFF. The CDR3 DNA sequence: TGCGCCAGCCAGGGACTAGCGCCCAATGAGCAGTTCTTC.

Turning to this clone: Other DNA sequences in this sample translate to the same CDR3. The chain uses TRBV7-9 and TRBJ1-2; D call uncertain. The CDR3 loop spans 15 amino acids. V lost 5 bases, J lost 5 bases, and 18 bases lay in between. Germline CDR1 and CDR2: SEHNR and FQNEAQ (reference sequence). The CDR3 bases are TGTGCCAGCAGCCCCCACTTGGAACCCACTTATGGCTACACCTTC. Its protein is CASSPHLEPTYGYTF.

This chain connects TRBV5-6 to TRBJ2-5; 8 bases match TRBD2. V shed 2 bases, J shed 2 bases, and the junction held 2 bases outside the gene matches. The CDR3 contains 14 residues. CDR1 and CDR2 (germline): SGHDT, YYEEEE. The CDR3 sequence: CASSLGGGQETQYF. CDR3 sequence (DNA): TGTGCCAGCAGCTTAGGCGGGGGGCAAGAGACCCAGTACTTC.